The 5 T cell receptor beta chains below come from one sample, sequenced in a study of metastatic and nonmetastatic thyroid tumors. Through MiXCR, TCRdb re-clonotyped the PCR reads. The table records tens of thousands of clones, roughly 15% of them present only once. Thyroid surgery had not been preceded by any treatment in any patient. The specimen was blood. The receptor source for this set is a female donor with papillary thyroid cancer or a benign thyroid nodule (not recorded which). Some clones in this sample may be carry-over from other donors' samples.

This clone was picked up many times. V gene TRBV7-3 combines with J gene TRBJ2-3; 13 bases map to TRBD2. The junction had 4 bases not matched to a gene; V was cut back by 5 bases and J by 2 bases. The CDR3 has 16 residues. CDR1 and CDR2 (germline): SGHTA, FQGTGA. The CDR3 here is CASSPGLAGVTDTQYF. In nucleotides, the CDR3 is TGTGCCAGCAGCCCTGGACTAGCGGGAGTCACAGATACGCAGTATTTT.

The chain recombines TRBV20-1 with TRBJ2-7; D might be TRBD2 (5 bases). Germline V gene lookup returns CDR1 DFQATT and CDR2 SNEGSKA (reference sequence). Trimming cost V 3 bases and J 0 bases, with 18 bases left between them. This CDR3 contains 16 residues. The CDR3 spells CSARARVNGISYEQYF. The CDR3 DNA reads TGCAGTGCTAGGGCGAGGGTCAATGGGATCTCCTACGAGCAGTACTTC.

Many counts were recorded for this clone. No conserved phenylalanine or tryptophan is present at the end of the CDR3, so a read error is the likely explanation. The gene calls are TRBV15 and TRBJ1-6; D gene ambiguous. CDR3 length: 15 amino acids. From germline, CDR1 is LNHNV and CDR2 YYDKDF (reference sequence). Deletions cut 5 bases from V and 2 bases from J, with 10 bases between. CDR3 nucleotide sequence: TGTGCCACCAGCCAGGCGAAAGCCTATAATTCACCCCTCCACTCT. It yields the protein CATSQAKAYNSPLHS.

There are many counts of this clone. The same CDR3 arises from other DNA sequences in this sample as well. The rearrangement joins TRBV29-1 to TRBJ2-3; D unresolved. V lost 1 base to trimming and J lost 1 base, with 6 bases between them. The CDR3 length is 13 residues. The V gene's germline CDR1 is SQVTM and CDR2 ANQGSEA. CDR3 sequence reads: CSVEVLGTDTQYF. CDR3 DNA sequence: TGCAGCGTTGAAGTACTGGGCACAGATACGCAGTATTTT.

This clone came up many times. The chain combines TRBV4-3 with TRBJ1-5; D is uncertain. This CDR3 is built from 15 residues. Germline values: CDR1 LGHNA, CDR2 YSLEER. V was shortened by 0 bases and J by 2 bases, with 8 bases between the two germline ends. The CDR3 reads CASSQETWGNQPQHF. The CDR3 nucleotides read TGCGCCAGCAGCCAAGAGACCTGGGGCAATCAGCCCCAGCATTTT.